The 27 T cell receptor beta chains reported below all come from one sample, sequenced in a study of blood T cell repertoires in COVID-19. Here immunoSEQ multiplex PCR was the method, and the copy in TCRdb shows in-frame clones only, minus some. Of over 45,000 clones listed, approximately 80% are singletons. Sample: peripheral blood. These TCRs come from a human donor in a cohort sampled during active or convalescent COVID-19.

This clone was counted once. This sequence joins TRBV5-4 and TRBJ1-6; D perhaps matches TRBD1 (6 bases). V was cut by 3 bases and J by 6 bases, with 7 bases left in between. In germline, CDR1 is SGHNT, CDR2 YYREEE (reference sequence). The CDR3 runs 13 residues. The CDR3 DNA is TGTGCCAGCAGCTCGGACAGTAATTCACCCCTCCACTTT. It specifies CASSSDSNSPLHF.

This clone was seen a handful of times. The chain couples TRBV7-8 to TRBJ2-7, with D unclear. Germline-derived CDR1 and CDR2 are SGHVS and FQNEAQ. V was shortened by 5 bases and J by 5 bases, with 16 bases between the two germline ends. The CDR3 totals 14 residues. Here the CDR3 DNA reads TGTGCCAGCAGCCCCAGGCCCGTTACGGACGAGCAGTACTTC. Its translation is CASSPRPVTDEQYF. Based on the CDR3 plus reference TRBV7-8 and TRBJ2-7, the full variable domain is GAGVSQSPRYKVAKRGQDVALRCDPISGHVSLFWYQQALGQGPEFLTYFQNEAQLDKSGLPSDRFFAERPEGSVSTLKIQRTQQEDSAVYLCASSPRPVTDEQYFGPGTRLTVT.

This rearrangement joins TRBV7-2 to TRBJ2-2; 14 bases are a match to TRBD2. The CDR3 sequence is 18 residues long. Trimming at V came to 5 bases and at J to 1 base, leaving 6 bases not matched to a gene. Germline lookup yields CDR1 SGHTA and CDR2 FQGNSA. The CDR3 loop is CASSPRLAGGLNTGELFF. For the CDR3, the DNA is TGTGCCAGCAGCCCTCGACTAGCGGGGGGGCTGAACACCGGGGAGCTGTTTTTT. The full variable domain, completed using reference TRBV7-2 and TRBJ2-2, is GAGVSQSPSNKVTEKGKDVELRCDPISGHTALYWYRQSLGQGLEFLIYFQGNSAPDKSGLPSDRFSAERTGGSVSTLTIQRTQQEDSAVYLCASSPRLAGGLNTGELFFGEGSRLTVL.

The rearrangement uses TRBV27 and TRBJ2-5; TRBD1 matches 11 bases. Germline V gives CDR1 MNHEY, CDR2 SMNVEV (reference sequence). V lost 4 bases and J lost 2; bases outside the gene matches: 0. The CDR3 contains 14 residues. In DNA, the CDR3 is TGTGCCAGCAGTTGGGACAGGGGGCAAGAGACCCAGTACTTC. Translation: CASSWDRGQETQYF.

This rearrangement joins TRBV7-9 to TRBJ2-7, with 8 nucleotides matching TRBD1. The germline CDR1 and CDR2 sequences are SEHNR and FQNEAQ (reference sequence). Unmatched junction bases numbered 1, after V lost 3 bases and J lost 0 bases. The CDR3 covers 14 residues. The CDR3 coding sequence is TGTGCCAGCAGCTTCGGACAGGGCTCCTACGAGCAGTACTTC. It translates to CASSFGQGSYEQYF.

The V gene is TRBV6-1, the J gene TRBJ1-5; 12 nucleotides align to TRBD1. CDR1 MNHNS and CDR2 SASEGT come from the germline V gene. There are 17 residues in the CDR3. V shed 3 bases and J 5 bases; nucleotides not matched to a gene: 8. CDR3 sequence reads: CASSDPRGTGGHQPQHF. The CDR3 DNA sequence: TGTGCCAGCAGTGACCCACGCGGGACAGGGGGCCATCAGCCCCAGCATTTT.

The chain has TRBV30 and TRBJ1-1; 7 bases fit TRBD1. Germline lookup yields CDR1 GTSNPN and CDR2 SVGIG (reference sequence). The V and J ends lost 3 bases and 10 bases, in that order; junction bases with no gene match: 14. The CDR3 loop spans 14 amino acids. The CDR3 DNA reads TGTGCCTGGAGAGGACAGGCCTTCCCATGGGGAGCTTTCTTT. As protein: CAWRGQAFPWGAFF.

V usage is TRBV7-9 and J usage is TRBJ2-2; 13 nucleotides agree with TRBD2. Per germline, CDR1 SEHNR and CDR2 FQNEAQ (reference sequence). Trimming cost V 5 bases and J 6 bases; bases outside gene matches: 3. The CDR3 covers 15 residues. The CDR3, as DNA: TGTGCCAGCAGCAGACTAGCGGGGGGTTCCGGGGAGCTGTTTTTT. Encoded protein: CASSRLAGGSGELFF. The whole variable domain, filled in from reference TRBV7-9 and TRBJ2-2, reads DTGVSQNPRHKITKRGQNVTFRCDPISEHNRLYWYRQTLGQGPEFLTYFQNEAQLEKSRLLSDRFSAERPKGSFSTLEIQRTEQGDSAMYLCASSRLAGGSGELFFGEGSRLTVL.

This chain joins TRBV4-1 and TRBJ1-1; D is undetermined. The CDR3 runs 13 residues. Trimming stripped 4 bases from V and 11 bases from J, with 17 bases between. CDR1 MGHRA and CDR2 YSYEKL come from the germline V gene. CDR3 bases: TGCGCCAGCAGCCGAACGGGGTCGGGTGGGGCTTTCTTT. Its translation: CASSRTGSGGAFF.

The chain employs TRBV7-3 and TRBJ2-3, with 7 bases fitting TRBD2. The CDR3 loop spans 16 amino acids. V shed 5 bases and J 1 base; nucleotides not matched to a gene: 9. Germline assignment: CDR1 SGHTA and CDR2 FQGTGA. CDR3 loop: CASSPSLRGGTDTQYF. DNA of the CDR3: TGTGCCAGCAGCCCCTCCCTACGGGGGGGCACAGATACGCAGTATTTT.

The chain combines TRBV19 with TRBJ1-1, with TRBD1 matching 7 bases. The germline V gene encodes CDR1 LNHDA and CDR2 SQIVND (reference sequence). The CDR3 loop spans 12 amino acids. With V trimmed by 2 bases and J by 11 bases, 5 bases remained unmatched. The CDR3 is CASSIRDSLAFF. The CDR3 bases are TGTGCCAGTAGTATACGGGACAGTCTCGCTTTCTTT. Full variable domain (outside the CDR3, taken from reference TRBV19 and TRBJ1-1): DGGITQSPKYLFRKEGQNVTLSCEQNLNHDAMYWYRQDPGQGLRLIYYSQIVNDFQKGDIAEGYSVSREKKESFPLTVTSAQKNPTAFYLCASSIRDSLAFFGQGTRLTVV.

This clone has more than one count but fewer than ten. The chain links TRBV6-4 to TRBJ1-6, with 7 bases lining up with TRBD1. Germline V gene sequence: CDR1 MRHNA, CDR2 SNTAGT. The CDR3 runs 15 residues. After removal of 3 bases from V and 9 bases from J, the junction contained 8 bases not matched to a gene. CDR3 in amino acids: CASSERDSPGSPLHF. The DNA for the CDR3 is TGTGCCAGCAGTGAGAGGGACAGCCCTGGTTCACCCCTCCACTTT.

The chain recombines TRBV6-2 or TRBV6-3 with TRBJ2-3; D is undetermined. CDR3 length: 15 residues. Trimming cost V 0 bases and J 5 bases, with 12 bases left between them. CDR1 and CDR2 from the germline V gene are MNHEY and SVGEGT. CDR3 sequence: CASSYSSTSLDTQYF. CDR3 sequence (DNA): TGTGCCAGCAGTTACTCGTCTACTTCCTTAGATACGCAGTATTTT.

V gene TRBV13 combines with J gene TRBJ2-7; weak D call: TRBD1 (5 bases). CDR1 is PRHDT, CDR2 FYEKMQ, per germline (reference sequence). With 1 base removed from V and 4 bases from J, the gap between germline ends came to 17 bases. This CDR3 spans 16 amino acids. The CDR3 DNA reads TGTGCCAGCAGCTTAGAAGGGGCGTCCACCTCGTACGAGCAGTACTTC. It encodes CASSLEGASTSYEQYF.

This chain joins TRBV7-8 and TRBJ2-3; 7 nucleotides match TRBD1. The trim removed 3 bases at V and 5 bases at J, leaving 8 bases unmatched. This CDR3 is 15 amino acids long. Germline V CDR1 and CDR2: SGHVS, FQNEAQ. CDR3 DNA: TGTGCCAGCAGCTTTCTTACAGGGGCCGTAGATACGCAGTATTTT. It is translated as CASSFLTGAVDTQYF.

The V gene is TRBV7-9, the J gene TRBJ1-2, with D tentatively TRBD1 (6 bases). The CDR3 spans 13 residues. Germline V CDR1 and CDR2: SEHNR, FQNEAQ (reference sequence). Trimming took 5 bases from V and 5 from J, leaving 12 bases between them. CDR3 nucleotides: TGTGCCAGCAGCGTCGGGACATTGTATGGCTACACCTTC. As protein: CASSVGTLYGYTF.

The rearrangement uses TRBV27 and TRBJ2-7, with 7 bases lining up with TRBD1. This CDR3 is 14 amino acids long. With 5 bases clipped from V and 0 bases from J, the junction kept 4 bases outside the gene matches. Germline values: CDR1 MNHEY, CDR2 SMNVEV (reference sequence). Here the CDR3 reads CASSPGTASYEQYF. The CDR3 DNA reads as TGTGCCAGCAGTCCCGGGACAGCCTCCTACGAGCAGTACTTC.

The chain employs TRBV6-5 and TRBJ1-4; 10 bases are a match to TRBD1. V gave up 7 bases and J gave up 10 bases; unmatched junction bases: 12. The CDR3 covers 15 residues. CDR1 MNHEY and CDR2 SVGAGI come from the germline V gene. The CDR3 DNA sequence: TGTGCCAGCACTTTGAGTGGGACAGGGGAGGGAAAACTGTTTTTT. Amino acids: CASTLSGTGEGKLFF.

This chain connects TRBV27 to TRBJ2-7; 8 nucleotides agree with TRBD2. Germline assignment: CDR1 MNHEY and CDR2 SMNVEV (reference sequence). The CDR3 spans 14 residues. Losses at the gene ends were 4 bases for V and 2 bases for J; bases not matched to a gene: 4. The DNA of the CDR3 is TGTGCCAGCAGTTACGCGGGGGGAGCCTACGAGCAGTACTTC. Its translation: CASSYAGGAYEQYF.

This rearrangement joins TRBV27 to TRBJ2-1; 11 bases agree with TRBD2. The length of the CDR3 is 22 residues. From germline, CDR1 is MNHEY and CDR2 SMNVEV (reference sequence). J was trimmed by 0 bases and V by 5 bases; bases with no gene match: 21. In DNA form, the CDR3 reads TGTGCCAGCAGTCCTAAAACCGGACTAGCGGGCTTACCTGGAAGCTCCTACAATGAGCAGTTCTTC. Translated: CASSPKTGLAGLPGSSYNEQFF.

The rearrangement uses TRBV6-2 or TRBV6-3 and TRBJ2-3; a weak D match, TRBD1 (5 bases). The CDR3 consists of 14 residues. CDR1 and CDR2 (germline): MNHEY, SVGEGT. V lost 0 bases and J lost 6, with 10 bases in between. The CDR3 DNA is TGTGCCAGCAGTTACTCTGGCAGGGCCGATACGCAGTATTTT. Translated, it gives CASSYSGRADTQYF.

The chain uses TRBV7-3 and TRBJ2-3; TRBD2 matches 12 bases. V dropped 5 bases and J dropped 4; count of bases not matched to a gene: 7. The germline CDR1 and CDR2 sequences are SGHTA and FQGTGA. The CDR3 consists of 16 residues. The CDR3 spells CASSKTSGGNSDTQYF. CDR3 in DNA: TGTGCCAGCAGCAAGACTAGCGGGGGTAATTCAGATACGCAGTATTTT.

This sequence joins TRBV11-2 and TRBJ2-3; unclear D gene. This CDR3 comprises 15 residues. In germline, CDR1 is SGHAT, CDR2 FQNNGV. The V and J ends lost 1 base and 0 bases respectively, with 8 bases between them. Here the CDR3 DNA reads TGTGCCAGCAGCTTAGGAGGAGCTAGCACAGATACGCAGTATTTT. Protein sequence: CASSLGGASTDTQYF.

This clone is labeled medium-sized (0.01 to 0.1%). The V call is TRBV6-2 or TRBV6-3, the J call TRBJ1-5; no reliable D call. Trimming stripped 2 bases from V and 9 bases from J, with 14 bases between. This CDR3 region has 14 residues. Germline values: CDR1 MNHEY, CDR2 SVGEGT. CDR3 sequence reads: CASSYGGPGPPQHF. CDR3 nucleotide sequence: TGTGCCAGCAGTTACGGAGGGCCCGGCCCGCCCCAGCATTTT.

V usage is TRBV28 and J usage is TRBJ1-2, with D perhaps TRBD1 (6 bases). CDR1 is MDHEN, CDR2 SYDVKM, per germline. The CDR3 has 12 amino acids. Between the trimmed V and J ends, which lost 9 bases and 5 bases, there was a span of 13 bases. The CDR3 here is CASGTGNYGYTF. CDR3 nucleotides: TGTGCCAGTGGAACAGGGAATTATGGCTACACCTTC.

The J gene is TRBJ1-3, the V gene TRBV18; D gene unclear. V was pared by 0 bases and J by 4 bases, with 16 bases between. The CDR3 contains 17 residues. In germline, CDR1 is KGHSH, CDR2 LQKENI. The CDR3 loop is CASSPPSVPLLGNTIYF. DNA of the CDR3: TGTGCCAGCTCACCACCGTCGGTTCCCCTCTTGGGAAACACCATATATTTT.

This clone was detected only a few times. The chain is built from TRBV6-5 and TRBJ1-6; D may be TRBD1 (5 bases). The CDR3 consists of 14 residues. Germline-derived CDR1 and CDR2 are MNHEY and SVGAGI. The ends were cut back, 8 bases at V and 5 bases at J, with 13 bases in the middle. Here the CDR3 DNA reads TGTGCCAGCGTGCAGTCAGGGCATAATTCACCCCTCCACTTT. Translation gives CASVQSGHNSPLHF.